This T cell receptor (beta chain) was obtained from a study of beta chain features in type 1 diabetes. Study-wide findings and caveats: The study found moderately but significantly shorter TCRB CDR3s in all four CD4+ subsets of Type 1 diabetes patients. Healthy donors had naive, central memory and Treg TCRB repertoires that appeared less similar than those seen among patients. There were fewer insertions and more deletions at the VDJ junctions of type 1 diabetes patients.

This clone came up a few times. Antigen unknown. Of the isolated RNA, all was reverse transcribed, and so the sequenced material was expressed TCRB transcripts. Produced via immunoSEQ multiplex PCR; TCRdb's table is partial and in-frame only. The repertoire includes hundreds of thousands of clones, roughly a tenth of them detected once, and around 0.017% sits in the top ten. V lost 6 bases and J lost 8, with 16 bases in between. This CDR3 has 13 residues. Germline V lookup: CDR1 MDHEN, CDR2 SYDVKM. The sequence came from a man aged 25 to 40 with type 1 diabetes. Sequenced sample: naive CD4+ T cells from blood. The gene calls are TRBV28 and TRBJ1-2; D perhaps matches TRBD1 (6 bases). CDR3 in DNA: TGTGCCAGCAGGGGACACGCAACAGGAGGCTACACCTTC. It translates to CASRGHATGGYTF.